These 13 T cell receptor beta chains were all obtained from the same sample, sequenced in a study of T cells in Graves' hyperthyroidism and ophthalmopathy. Regions amplified from RNA transcripts were the TCR beta CDR3 regions. First-round RT-PCR targeting the TCR CDR3 was performed with the HTBI primer set. TCRdb used MiXCR to reprocess the multiplex PCR reads, holding one entry per CDR3 protein. The sample contains a few hundred thousand distinct CDR3 sequences, roughly 13% of which appear only once. The sequenced sample consisted of blood. The source of these receptors is a woman aged 35 to 49 with Graves' ophthalmopathy.

Of note for this clonotype: Germline is not matched at one junction end, which may reflect a read error. The genes are TRBV6-4 and TRBJ1-2; D is unclear. This CDR3 is built from 16 residues. Germline V gene sequence: CDR1 MRHNA, CDR2 SNTAGT. The CDR3 region is CASSYSVSAPNYGYTF. CDR3 sequence (DNA): TGTGCCAGCAGTTACTCTGTCAGCGCACCCAACTATGGCTACACCTTC.

The chain joins TRBV19 to TRBJ1-2; 10 bases map to TRBD1. The CDR3 has 15 amino acids. CDR1 and CDR2 (germline): LNHDA, SQIVND (reference sequence). Unmatched junction bases numbered 6, after V lost 8 bases and J lost 0 bases. DNA of the CDR3: TGTGCCAGTTGGGGGGGGACAGGGGCTAACTATGGCTACACCTTC. It yields the protein CASWGGTGANYGYTF.

CDR3 coding DNA: TGTGCCAGCAGCTTAGACCCTAGCGGTTCCTACGAGCAGTACTTC. Its protein product is CASSLDPSGSYEQYF. The chain combines TRBV11-2 with TRBJ2-7; 7 bases are a match to TRBD2. The V gene's germline CDR1 is SGHAT and CDR2 FQNNGV. The CDR3 covers 15 residues. V dropped 0 bases and J dropped 1; count of bases not matched to a gene: 3. The entire variable domain, with the rest obtained from reference TRBV11-2 and TRBJ2-7, is as follows: EAGVAQSPRYKIIEKRQSVAFWCNPISGHATLYWYQQILGQGPKLLIQFQNNGVVDDSQLPKDRFSAERLKGVDSTLKIQPAKLEDSAVYLCASSLDPSGSYEQYFGPGTRLTVT.

The chain combines TRBV5-1 with TRBJ2-1; 9 nucleotides align to TRBD1. The CDR3 is 15 amino acids. Trimming took 3 bases from V and 9 from J; bases not matched to a gene: 10. Per germline, CDR1 SGHRS and CDR2 YFSETQ. CDR3 loop: CASSYGTGKAAEQFF. As DNA, the CDR3 is TGCGCCAGCAGCTACGGGACAGGGAAAGCGGCTGAGCAGTTCTTC.

This clonotype was recorded many times. J is TRBJ2-7 and V is TRBV2; the match to TRBD2 covers 10 bases. Unmatched junction bases numbered 6, after V lost 2 bases and J lost 2 bases. The CDR3 has 16 amino acids. From germline, CDR1 is SNHLY and CDR2 FYNNEI. The CDR3 nucleotides are TGTGCCAGCAGTGAATGGCTAGCGGGAGATACCTACGAGCAGTACTTC. Amino acids: CASSEWLAGDTYEQYF.

This clonotype was seen only a few times. This chain uses TRBV18 with TRBJ1-1; no reliable D call. Trimming took 6 bases from V and 6 from J, leaving 8 bases between them. Germline CDR1 is KGHSH and CDR2 is LQKENI. This CDR3 is 11 amino acids long. The CDR3 reads CASSPSSEAFF. CDR3 nucleotide sequence: TGTGCCAGCTCTCCCAGTTCTGAAGCTTTCTTT.

This clonotype was recorded a few times. The genes are TRBV5-1 and TRBJ2-7, with D perhaps matching TRBD1 or TRBD2 (5 bases each). Germline assignment: CDR1 SGHRS and CDR2 YFSETQ. The CDR3 runs to 15 residues. Deletions cut 0 bases from V and 0 bases from J, with 10 bases between. The CDR3: CASSLGQRGSYEQYF. CDR3 coding DNA: TGCGCCAGCAGCTTGGGACAGAGGGGCTCCTACGAGCAGTACTTC. The variable domain in full, completed from reference TRBV5-1 and TRBJ2-7, reads KAGVTQTPRYLIKTRGQQVTLSCSPISGHRSVSWYQQTPGQGLQFLFEYFSETQRNKGNFPGRFSGRQFSNSRSEMNVSTLELGDSALYLCASSLGQRGSYEQYFGPGTRLTVT.

This clonotype has ten or more counts. The chain has TRBV28 and TRBJ2-7, with a tentative D call TRBD2 (6 bases). CDR3 length equals 13 residues. Trimming cost V 5 bases and J 8 bases, with 16 bases left between them. Germline CDR1 MDHEN, CDR2 SYDVKM. In DNA, the CDR3 is TGTGCCAGCAGTACAGTTCCGGGGGTCAAGCAGTACTTC. This codes for CASSTVPGVKQYF.

This clonotype was counted ten times or more. The chain employs TRBV2 and TRBJ1-1, with TRBD1 as a possible D gene (5 bases). The V end lost 4 bases, the J end lost 7 bases, and 16 bases lay between the germline ends. The germline CDR1 and CDR2 sequences are SNHLY and FYNNEI. The CDR3 loop spans 14 amino acids. CDR3 sequence: CASSANRKGDEAFF. The CDR3, as DNA: TGTGCCAGCAGTGCCAACAGGAAAGGTGATGAAGCTTTCTTT.

The sample holds many counts of this clonotype. The V call is TRBV2, the J call TRBJ2-1; D might be TRBD2 (5 bases). The CDR3 length is 13 residues. Germline CDR1 is SNHLY and CDR2 is FYNNEI. Deletions cut 8 bases from V and 10 bases from J, with 18 bases between. This CDR3 reads CASVEDVVGEQFF. CDR3 DNA: TGTGCCAGCGTGGAGGATGTCGTCGGGGAGCAGTTCTTC.

This clonotype was observed at least ten times. The rearrangement joins TRBV27 to TRBJ2-5; the D call may be TRBD1 or TRBD2 (6 bases each). The CDR3 length is 13 residues. Germline V gives CDR1 MNHEY, CDR2 SMNVEV (reference sequence). V dropped 4 bases and J dropped 4 bases, with 10 bases sitting between them. The CDR3 is CASSWRGRETQYF. CDR3 coding DNA: TGTGCCAGCAGTTGGAGGGGGAGAGAGACCCAGTACTTC.

This clonotype has a handful of counts. The chain employs TRBV12-5 and TRBJ1-3, with a possible D match to TRBD1 (6 bases). This CDR3 region has 14 residues. Trimming stripped 7 bases from V and 4 bases from J, with 14 bases between. CDR1 and CDR2 (germline): LGHNT, FRNRAP. CDR3 loop: CASAQDSSGNTIYF. The CDR3 DNA reads as TGTGCTAGTGCCCAGGACAGTTCCGGAAACACCATATATTTT. The variable domain in full, with the rest retrieved from reference TRBV12-5 and TRBJ1-3, is DARVTQTPRHKVTEMGQEVTMRCQPILGHNTVFWYRQTMMQGLELLAYFRNRAPLDDSGMPKDRFSAEMPDATLATLKIQPSEPRDSAVYFCASAQDSSGNTIYFGEGSWLTVV.

J is TRBJ2-3 and V is TRBV4-2, with D unclear. The CDR3 length is 18 residues. Germline-derived CDR1 and CDR2 are LGHNA and YNFKEQ. V gave up 4 bases and J gave up 3 bases, with 23 bases separating them. The CDR3 here is CASSPLPTSELGTDTQYF. The CDR3 DNA is TGTGCCAGCAGCCCACTTCCCACCTCGGAGTTGGGTACAGATACGCAGTATTTT.